These 22 T cell receptor beta chains came from one sample sequenced in a study of CD4 T cells in relation to SARS-CoV-2 and coronaviruses. The unexposed donors gave CD4+ T cells in 2011-2018, prior to COVID-19. Sequencing used immunoSEQ multiplex PCR; TCRdb keeps in-frame clones, though not all of them. The sample carries around 65,000 clones, around 86% recorded once. The source material was memory CD4+ T cells from PBMCs. The receptors were sampled from a human donor in good health.

As to this clone: The junction shows a germline mismatch at one end, possibly a read error. The V gene is TRBV5-4, the J gene TRBJ2-7; the match to TRBD1 covers 8 bases. Germline CDR1 SGHNT, CDR2 YYREEE (reference sequence). There are 14 residues in the CDR3. The CDR3 region has the DNA TGTGCCAGCAGCACCCGGGACAGGCTTTACGGGCAGTACTTC. As protein: CASSTRDRLYGQYF.

The V call is TRBV6-5, the J call TRBJ1-2, with D maybe TRBD1 (5 bases). V lost 6 bases to trimming and J lost 8 bases, with 19 bases between them. Per the germline V gene, CDR1 is MNHEY and CDR2 is SVGAGI. The CDR3 consists of 14 residues. The CDR3 loop reads CASSLGWGYSGYTF. CDR3 sequence (DNA): TGTGCCAGCAGCCTCGGGTGGGGGTATAGCGGCTACACCTTC.

This chain uses TRBV7-3 with TRBJ1-2, with 12 bases identical to TRBD1. Germline trimming cut 5 bases from V and 6 bases from J; bases unmatched to any gene: 10. The CDR3 runs to 16 residues. CDR1 and CDR2 from the germline V gene are SGHTA and FQGTGA. CDR3: CASSNSGTGGAHGYTF. The CDR3 nucleotides are TGTGCCAGCAGCAACTCCGGGACAGGGGGCGCCCATGGCTACACCTTC.

The V call is TRBV19, the J call TRBJ2-3; TRBD1 might be the D (7 bases). V was trimmed by 6 bases and J by 3 bases, leaving 19 bases between them. Germline V lookup: CDR1 LNHDA, CDR2 SQIVND (reference sequence). CDR3 length: 16 amino acids. The DNA of the CDR3 is TGTGCCAGTAGATTGGGGGGTTACAGGGGAACAGATACGCAGTATTTT. Its protein product is CASRLGGYRGTDTQYF.

The chain employs TRBV15 and TRBJ2-4; the match to TRBD1 covers 7 bases. This CDR3 comprises 16 residues. V gave up 8 bases and J gave up 1 base; unmatched junction bases: 11. Germline V gives CDR1 LNHNV, CDR2 YYDKDF (reference sequence). As DNA, the CDR3 is TGTGCCACCCAGCCCTTTAACAGGGGTGCCAAAAACATTCAGTACTTC. This codes for CATQPFNRGAKNIQYF.

The sample holds one count of this clone. This chain uses TRBV6-5 with TRBJ1-1; no definite D call. Germline lookup yields CDR1 MNHEY and CDR2 SVGAGI. The CDR3 is made up of 15 amino acids. Trimming removed 0 bases from V and 1 base from J, with 9 bases in between. CDR3 in amino acids: CASSYSRVGNTEAFF. As DNA, the CDR3 is TGTGCCAGCAGTTACTCACGGGTAGGGAACACTGAAGCTTTCTTT.

V is TRBV30 and J is TRBJ1-2; D remains ambiguous. The V gene lost 0 bases and the J gene lost 7 bases, with 9 bases spanning the gap. From germline, CDR1 is GTSNPN and CDR2 SVGIG (reference sequence). The CDR3 runs to 12 residues. CDR3 nucleotide sequence: TGTGCCTGGAGTGTCGACTTCTCTGGCTACACCTTC. It is translated as CAWSVDFSGYTF.

V gene TRBV6-1 combines with J gene TRBJ1-4; 9 nucleotides line up with TRBD1. This CDR3 contains 15 residues. Trimming at V came to 5 bases and at J to 7 bases, leaving 8 bases not matched to a gene. Germline V gene lookup returns CDR1 MNHNS and CDR2 SASEGT. The CDR3 nucleotides read TGTGCCAGCAGTCATGCCGGGACAGGGAGTGAAAAACTGTTTTTT. Its protein product is CASSHAGTGSEKLFF.

The CDR3 loop is CASSYREAQYF. In DNA, the CDR3 is TGTGCCAGCAGCTACCGGGAGGCCCAGTACTTC. The rearrangement links TRBV5-4 to TRBJ2-5, with 7 bases lining up with TRBD2. CDR3 size: 11 residues. CDR1 SGHNT and CDR2 YYREEE come from the germline V gene (reference sequence). Trimming removed 3 bases from V and 9 bases from J; junction bases left unmatched: 2.

J is TRBJ2-3 and V is TRBV6-1, with 8 positions matching TRBD1. V lost 3 bases and J lost 6; bases outside the gene matches: 2. CDR3 size: 13 residues. In germline, CDR1 is MNHNS, CDR2 SASEGT. CDR3 amino acids: CASSDRGRDTQYF. The CDR3 bases are TGTGCCAGCAGTGACAGGGGGCGGGATACGCAGTATTTT.

Here the CDR3 reads CASSLDLRQGEQYF. For the CDR3, the DNA is TGTGCCAGCAGCTTAGATCTCCGGCAGGGGGAGCAGTACTTC. The chain links TRBV11-2 to TRBJ2-7; the D gene is possibly TRBD1 (6 bases). The CDR3 runs to 14 residues. The V and J ends lost 0 bases and 7 bases respectively, with 13 bases between them. Germline lookup yields CDR1 SGHAT and CDR2 FQNNGV.

J is TRBJ2-5 and V is TRBV27; no reliable D call. Trimming removed 5 bases at V and 3 bases at J, with 4 bases between. CDR3 length: 11 residues. Germline assignment: CDR1 MNHEY and CDR2 SMNVEV (reference sequence). For the CDR3, the DNA is TGTGCCAGCAGTGGAAAAGAGACCCAGTACTTC. It codes for CASSGKETQYF.

In its sample, this clone was seen a few times. This chain joins TRBV5-4 and TRBJ1-1, with TRBD1 identical over 9 bases. The CDR3 extends over 16 amino acids. The germline V gene encodes CDR1 SGHNT and CDR2 YYREEE (reference sequence). V gave up 0 bases and J gave up 0 bases; unmatched junction bases: 3. The DNA for the CDR3 is TGTGCCAGCAGCTTGGGAGGACAGGGGATGAACACTGAAGCTTTCTTT. Its protein is CASSLGGQGMNTEAFF.

The chain links TRBV4-1 to TRBJ2-3; D gene unclear. The CDR3 totals 18 residues. Trimming pared 4 bases from V and 0 bases from J, leaving 20 bases between. Germline-derived CDR1 and CDR2 are MGHRA and YSYEKL. The CDR3: CASSPNAAFDPSTDTQYF. In DNA form, the CDR3 reads TGCGCCAGCAGCCCTAACGCCGCCTTCGACCCTAGCACAGATACGCAGTATTTT.

The chain recombines TRBV6-4 with TRBJ2-7; 7 nucleotides align to TRBD1. Germline V gives CDR1 MRHNA, CDR2 SNTAGT. CDR3 length equals 15 residues. The trim removed 0 bases at V and 2 bases at J, leaving 4 bases unmatched. For the CDR3, the DNA is TGTGCCAGCAGTGACTCGGACAGGCCAACCTACGAGCAGTACTTC. Protein sequence: CASSDSDRPTYEQYF.

The genes are TRBV19 and TRBJ2-7, with 10 bases matching TRBD2. CDR1 is LNHDA, CDR2 SQIVND, per germline (reference sequence). With V trimmed by 4 bases and J by 1 base, 4 bases remained unmatched. The CDR3 is 15 residues long. This CDR3 is CASSRLAGESYEQYF. The CDR3 region has the DNA TGTGCCAGTAGTAGGCTAGCGGGAGAGTCCTACGAGCAGTACTTC.

The gene calls are TRBV11-3 and TRBJ2-5; tentatively, D is TRBD1 or TRBD2 (5 bases each). CDR1 and CDR2 (germline): SGHNT, YENEEA. The CDR3 runs 14 residues. V was pared by 0 bases and J by 2 bases, with 7 bases between. The CDR3 reads CASSLDWGQETQYF. In DNA, the CDR3 is TGTGCCAGCAGCTTAGATTGGGGGCAAGAGACCCAGTACTTC.

The chain uses TRBV24-1 and TRBJ1-1; D remains ambiguous. Germline values: CDR1 KGHDR, CDR2 SFDVKD. The CDR3 length is 13 residues. V lost 3 bases, J lost 8 bases, and 12 bases lay in between. The CDR3 is CATSDGAKTEAFF. CDR3 sequence (DNA): TGTGCCACCAGTGATGGAGCTAAGACGGAAGCTTTCTTT.

In its sample, this clone was seen a few times. The V and J genes are TRBV7-3 and TRBJ2-3; 11 bases match TRBD2. In germline, CDR1 is SGHTA, CDR2 FQGTGA. The CDR3 consists of 15 residues. The J segment lost 3 bases and the V segment lost 5 bases, leaving 4 bases of the junction unmatched. For the CDR3, the DNA is TGTGCCAGCAGCGCGGGACTAGCGGATACAGATACGCAGTATTTT. It is translated as CASSAGLADTDTQYF.

V is TRBV4-2 and J is TRBJ2-1, with 7 bases aligning to TRBD2. The CDR3 totals 15 residues. In germline, CDR1 is LGHNA, CDR2 YNFKEQ. After removal of 4 bases from V and 0 bases from J, the junction contained 3 bases not matched to a gene. CDR3 in DNA: TGTGCCAGCAGCCCTAGCGGCAACTCCTACAATGAGCAGTTCTTC. It codes for CASSPSGNSYNEQFF.

CDR3 nucleotides: TGTGCCAGTAGTATTGTTTCTCGAGGGGGGAATGAGCAGTTCTTC. Translating gives CASSIVSRGGNEQFF. This chain links TRBV19 with TRBJ2-1; TRBD1 or TRBD2 may be the D gene (6 bases each). Germline V gene data show CDR1 as LNHDA and CDR2 as SQIVND (reference sequence). CDR3 size: 15 residues. Trimming shortened V by 3 bases and J by 7 bases, and 16 bases separated the two germline ends. The full variable domain, in which reference TRBV19 and TRBJ2-1 provide the parts outside the CDR3, is DGGITQSPKYLFRKEGQNVTLSCEQNLNHDAMYWYRQDPGQGLRLIYYSQIVNDFQKGDIAEGYSVSREKKESFPLTVTSAQKNPTAFYLCASSIVSRGGNEQFFGPGTRLTVL.

This clone was observed a single time. The CDR3 coding sequence is TGTGCCAGCAGTGAAGCGCGGTACACCAGCCTGTATTTT. Translating gives CASSEARYTSLYF. This chain joins TRBV6-1 and TRBJ2-3; the D is unclear. V lost 0 bases and J 14 bases, leaving 15 bases between the germline ends. The CDR3 spans 13 residues. Germline V gene data show CDR1 as MNHNS and CDR2 as SASEGT.